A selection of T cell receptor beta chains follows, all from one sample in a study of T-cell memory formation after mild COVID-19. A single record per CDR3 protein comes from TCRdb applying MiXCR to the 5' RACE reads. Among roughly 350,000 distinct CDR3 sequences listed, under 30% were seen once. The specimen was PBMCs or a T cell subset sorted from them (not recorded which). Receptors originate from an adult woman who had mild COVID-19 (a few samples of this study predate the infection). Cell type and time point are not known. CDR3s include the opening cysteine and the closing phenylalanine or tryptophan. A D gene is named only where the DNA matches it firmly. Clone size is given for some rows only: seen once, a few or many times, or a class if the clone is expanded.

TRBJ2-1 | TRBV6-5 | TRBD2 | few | CASSYSESLAGAYNEQFF | TGTGCCAGCAGTTACTCAGAGTCCCTGGCGGGAGCCTACAATGAGCAGTTCTTC
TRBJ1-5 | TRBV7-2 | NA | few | CASSLAGHINQPQHF | TGTGCCAGCAGCTTAGCTGGACACATCAATCAGCCCCAGCATTTT
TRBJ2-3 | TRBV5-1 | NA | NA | CASSSDGTGTDTQYF | TGCGCCAGCAGCTCGGACGGAACAGGGACAGATACGCAGTATTTT
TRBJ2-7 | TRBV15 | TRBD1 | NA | CATSRDRLGEQYF | TGTGCCACCAGCAGGGACAGGTTGGGCGAGCAGTACTTC
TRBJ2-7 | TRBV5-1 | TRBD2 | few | CASSSGRGAYEQYF | TGCGCCAGCAGCTCCGGGAGGGGGGCCTACGAGCAGTACTTC
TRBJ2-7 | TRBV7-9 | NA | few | CASSPSGHSYEQYF | TGTGCCAGCAGCCCCTCGGGGCATTCCTACGAGCAGTACTTC
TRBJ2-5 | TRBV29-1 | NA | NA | CSVFMGGVRETQYF | TGCAGCGTTTTTATGGGCGGGGTACGAGAGACCCAGTACTTC
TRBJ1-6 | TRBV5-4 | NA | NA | CASSLGANGDSPLHF | TGTGCCAGCAGCTTGGGGGCCAATGGCGATTCACCCCTCCACTTT
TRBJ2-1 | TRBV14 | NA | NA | CASSQDSPVARSEQFF | TGTGCCAGCAGCCAAGATTCCCCGGTAGCCCGGAGTGAGCAGTTCTTC
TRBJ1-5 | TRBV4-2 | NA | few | CASSQHPRGPSNQPQHF | TGTGCCAGCAGCCAACATCCCAGGGGACCGAGCAATCAGCCCCAGCATTTT
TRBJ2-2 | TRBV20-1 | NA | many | CSARARRLGTGELFF | TGCAGTGCTAGAGCCCGGAGGTTGGGCACCGGGGAGCTGTTTTTT
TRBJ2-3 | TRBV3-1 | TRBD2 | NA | CASTQTELAGADTQYF | TGTGCCAGCACCCAGACTGAACTAGCGGGAGCAGATACGCAGTATTTT
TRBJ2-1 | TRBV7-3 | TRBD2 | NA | CASSSVGGGRNEQFF | TGTGCCAGCAGCTCCGTAGGCGGGGGGCGGAATGAGCAGTTCTTC
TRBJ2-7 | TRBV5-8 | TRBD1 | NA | CASDRDSYEQYF | TGTGCCAGCGACAGGGACTCCTACGAGCAGTACTTC
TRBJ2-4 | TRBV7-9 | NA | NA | CASSLVVLGPEYSIQYF | TGTGCCAGCAGCTTAGTAGTTTTGGGACCAGAGTACAGCATTCAGTACTTC
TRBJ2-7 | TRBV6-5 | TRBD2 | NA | CASSYRRTSGSYEQYF | TGTGCCAGCAGTTACAGGAGGACTAGCGGATCCTACGAGCAGTACTTC
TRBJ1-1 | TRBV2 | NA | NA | CASMATGLRTEAFF | TGTGCCAGCATGGCTACAGGGCTAAGAACTGAAGCTTTCTTT
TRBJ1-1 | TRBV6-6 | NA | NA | CASSYGQMNTEAFF | TGTGCCAGCAGTTACGGGCAGATGAACACTGAAGCTTTCTTT
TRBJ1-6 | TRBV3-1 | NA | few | CASSQVGGNNSPLHF | TGTGCCAGCAGCCAAGTCGGGGGCAATAATTCACCCCTCCACTTT